These 11 T cell receptor beta chains were all obtained from the same sample, sequenced in a study of cytomegalovirus exposure and HLA in healthy donors. It was with 60 Vbeta and 13 Jbeta primers that the PCR ran. Assay: immunoSEQ multiplex PCR; the TCRdb copy retains only in-frame clones and omits some. Here the sample spans some 150,000 clones, approximately 74% being singletons. Sequencing was performed on PBMCs. Receptors originate from a man between 25 and 39 years old in good health and CMV-seronegative.

The V and J genes are TRBV11-1 and TRBJ1-4; D not resolved. The germline V and J ends were trimmed by 5 bases and 6 bases, with 16 bases remaining between them. The CDR3 is made up of 15 amino acids. Germline V CDR1 and CDR2: SGHAT, FQDESV (reference sequence). The CDR3 region has the DNA TGTGCCAGCAGCGCGCGGGCCGTTGGGGATGAAAAACTGTTTTTT. It translates to CASSARAVGDEKLFF. Looking up the rest from reference TRBV11-1 and TRBJ1-4 gives the full variable domain: EAEVAQSPRYKITEKSQAVAFWCDPISGHATLYWYRQILGQGPELLVQFQDESVVDDSQLPKDRFSAERLKGVDSTLKIQPAELGDSAMYLCASSARAVGDEKLFFGSGTQLSVL.

The CDR3 DNA sequence: TGTGCCAGCAGCTTAGATTTCACTAGCGTTCAGTTCTTC. Its protein product is CASSLDFTSVQFF. The J gene is TRBJ2-1, the V gene TRBV11-2; TRBD2 matches at 7 bases. Germline CDR1 SGHAT, CDR2 FQNNGV. V gave up 0 bases and J gave up 13 bases; unmatched junction bases: 6. CDR3 length equals 13 residues.

The V gene is TRBV25-1, the J gene TRBJ2-2; maybe TRBD1 (6 bases). V gave up 8 bases and J gave up 3 bases, with 16 bases separating them. This CDR3 contains 15 residues. Looked up from germline, CDR1 is MGHDK and CDR2 is SYGVNS. For the CDR3, the DNA is TGTGCCAGCGGGGGCCCCCAGGACTACACCGGGGAGCTGTTTTTT. Protein: CASGGPQDYTGELFF.

The V call is TRBV7-2, the J call TRBJ2-5; D might be TRBD2 (5 bases). Trimming cost V 0 bases and J 1 base, with 9 bases left between them. CDR3 size: 15 residues. The germline V gene has CDR1 SGHTA and CDR2 FQGNSA. The CDR3 DNA follows: TGTGCCAGCAGCTTAGCGGCTAGCCCCCAAGAGACCCAGTACTTC. Protein: CASSLAASPQETQYF.

The V and J genes are TRBV9 and TRBJ1-1, with D hard to call. V was trimmed by 4 bases and J by 3 bases, leaving 10 bases between them. CDR3 length equals 13 residues. Germline V gene sequence: CDR1 SGDLS, CDR2 YYNGEE. The CDR3 DNA sequence: TGTGCCAGCAGCCCCTCCTCCTACACTGAAGCTTTCTTT. Its protein is CASSPSSYTEAFF. Looking up the rest from reference TRBV9 and TRBJ1-1 gives the full variable domain: DSGVTQTPKHLITATGQRVTLRCSPRSGDLSVYWYQQSLDQGLQFLIQYYNGEERAKGNILERFSAQQFPDLHSELNLSSLELGDSALYFCASSPSSYTEAFFGQGTRLTVV.

V and J are TRBV7-9 and TRBJ2-5, with 10 bases matching TRBD1. The CDR3 is made up of 16 amino acids. The germline gives CDR1 SEHNR, CDR2 FQNEAQ (reference sequence). Unmatched junction bases numbered 12, after V lost 5 bases and J lost 6 bases. The CDR3: CASSQRTGGILQTQYF. The CDR3 region has the DNA TGTGCCAGCAGCCAACGGACAGGGGGAATCTTACAGACCCAGTACTTC.

The V call is TRBV4-2, the J call TRBJ1-3; 8 nucleotides match TRBD1. After removal of 4 bases from V and 3 bases from J, the junction contained 2 bases not matched to a gene. The CDR3 contains 14 residues. From germline, CDR1 is LGHNA and CDR2 YNFKEQ. This CDR3 reads CASSPGTGGNTIYF. CDR3 in DNA: TGTGCCAGCAGCCCAGGGACAGGTGGAAACACCATATATTTT.

The chain employs TRBV28 and TRBJ1-2, with D unclear. The V end was cut by 1 base, the J end by 6 bases, with 12 bases between. The V gene's germline CDR1 is MDHEN and CDR2 SYDVKM. The CDR3 totals 14 residues. The CDR3 nucleotides read TGTGCCAGCAGTTTATACGGTCGCGTCGATGGCTACACCTTC. Its protein product is CASSLYGRVDGYTF.

This clone was seen more than once but under ten times. The chain couples TRBV18 to TRBJ2-2, with TRBD1 identical over 7 bases. V was pared by 5 bases and J by 1 base, with 16 bases of the junction left unmatched. This CDR3 region has 19 residues. Germline CDR1 KGHSH, CDR2 LQKENI. The CDR3 reads CASSTLVRQGVENTGELFF. CDR3 nucleotide sequence: TGTGCCAGCTCAACCTTAGTCCGACAGGGAGTCGAGAACACCGGGGAGCTGTTTTTT.

V is TRBV6-5 and J is TRBJ2-1, with 11 bases fitting TRBD1. After removal of 5 bases from V and 9 bases from J, the junction contained 3 bases not matched to a gene. CDR3 size: 13 residues. Per germline, CDR1 MNHEY and CDR2 SVGAGI. CDR3: CASSPDRGLEQFF. CDR3 coding DNA: TGTGCCAGCAGTCCGGACAGGGGGCTTGAGCAGTTCTTC.

The V call is TRBV7-9, the J call TRBJ1-1; 9 bases are shared with TRBD1. This CDR3 region has 14 residues. The ends lost 6 bases at V and 6 bases at J; junction bases unmatched: 8. CDR1 is SEHNR, CDR2 FQNEAQ, per germline (reference sequence). DNA for the CDR3: TGTGCCAGCAGATTGGGACAGGGAGAATCTGAAGCTTTCTTT. Amino acid sequence: CASRLGQGESEAFF.